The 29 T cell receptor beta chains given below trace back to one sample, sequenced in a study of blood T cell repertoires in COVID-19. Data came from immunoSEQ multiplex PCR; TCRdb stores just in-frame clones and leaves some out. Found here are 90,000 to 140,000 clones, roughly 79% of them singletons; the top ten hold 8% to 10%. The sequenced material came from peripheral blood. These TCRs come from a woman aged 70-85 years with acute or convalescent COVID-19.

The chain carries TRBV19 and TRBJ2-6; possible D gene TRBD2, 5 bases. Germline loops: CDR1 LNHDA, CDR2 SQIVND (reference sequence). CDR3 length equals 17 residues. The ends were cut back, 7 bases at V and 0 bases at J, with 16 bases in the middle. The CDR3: CASIGTAGGSGANVLTF. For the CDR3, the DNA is TGTGCCAGTATCGGAACAGCCGGAGGCTCTGGGGCCAACGTCCTGACTTTC.

The DNA for the CDR3 is TGTGCCAGCAGCTTAGTCCGGGGGACCCATTACGAGCAGTACTTC. Its translation is CASSLVRGTHYEQYF. The chain uses TRBV7-2 and TRBJ2-7; a weak D match, TRBD2 (6 bases). Trimming shortened V by 1 base and J by 4 bases, and 14 bases separated the two germline ends. Germline values: CDR1 SGHTA, CDR2 FQGNSA. The length of the CDR3 is 15 residues.

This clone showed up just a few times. The DNA for the CDR3 is TGTGCCAGTAGTTATGCAGGTCGTTCCTATAATTCACCCCTCCACTTT. Its translation is CASSYAGRSYNSPLHF. J is TRBJ1-6 and V is TRBV19; D gene ambiguous. Trimming took 5 bases from V and 1 from J, leaving 12 bases between them. The CDR3 totals 16 residues. Germline V gene sequence: CDR1 LNHDA, CDR2 SQIVND (reference sequence).

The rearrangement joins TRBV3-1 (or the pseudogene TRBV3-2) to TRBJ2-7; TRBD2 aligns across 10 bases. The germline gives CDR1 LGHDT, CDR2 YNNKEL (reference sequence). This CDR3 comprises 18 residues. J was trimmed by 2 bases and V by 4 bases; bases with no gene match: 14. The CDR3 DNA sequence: TGTGCCAGCAGCCTCCCCTCTGAAGCGGGGGGGAAAACCTACGAGCAGTACTTC. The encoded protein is CASSLPSEAGGKTYEQYF.

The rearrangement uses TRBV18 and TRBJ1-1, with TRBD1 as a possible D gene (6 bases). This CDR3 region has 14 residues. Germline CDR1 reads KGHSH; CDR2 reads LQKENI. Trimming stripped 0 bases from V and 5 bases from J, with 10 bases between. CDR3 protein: CASSPPTQGTEAFF. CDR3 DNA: TGTGCCAGCTCACCACCTACGCAGGGGACTGAAGCTTTCTTT.

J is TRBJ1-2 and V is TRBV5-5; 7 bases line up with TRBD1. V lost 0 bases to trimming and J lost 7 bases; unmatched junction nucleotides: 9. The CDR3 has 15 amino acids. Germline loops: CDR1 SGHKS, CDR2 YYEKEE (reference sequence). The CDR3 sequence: CASSLVGDSGGGYTF. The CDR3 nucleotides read TGTGCCAGCAGCTTGGTTGGGGACAGCGGGGGTGGCTACACCTTC.

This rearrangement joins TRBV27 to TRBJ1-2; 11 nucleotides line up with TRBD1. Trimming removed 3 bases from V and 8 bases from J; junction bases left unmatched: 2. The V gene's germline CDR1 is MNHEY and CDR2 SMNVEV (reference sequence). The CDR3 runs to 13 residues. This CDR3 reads CASSLDRGLGYTF. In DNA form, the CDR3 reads TGTGCCAGCAGTTTGGACAGGGGGCTAGGCTACACCTTC.

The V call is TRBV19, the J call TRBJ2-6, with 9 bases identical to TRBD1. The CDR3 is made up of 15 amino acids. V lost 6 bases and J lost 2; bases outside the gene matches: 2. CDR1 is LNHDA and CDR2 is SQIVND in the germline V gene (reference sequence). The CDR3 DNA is TGTGCCAGTAGGGACAGGGGCCCTGGGGCCAACGTCCTGACTTTC. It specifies CASRDRGPGANVLTF.

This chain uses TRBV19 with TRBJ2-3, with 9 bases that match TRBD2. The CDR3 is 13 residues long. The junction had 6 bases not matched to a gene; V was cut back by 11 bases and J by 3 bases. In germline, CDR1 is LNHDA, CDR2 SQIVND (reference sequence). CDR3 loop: CASKAGGTDTQYF. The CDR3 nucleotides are TGTGCCTCGAAAGCGGGGGGTACAGATACGCAGTATTTT.

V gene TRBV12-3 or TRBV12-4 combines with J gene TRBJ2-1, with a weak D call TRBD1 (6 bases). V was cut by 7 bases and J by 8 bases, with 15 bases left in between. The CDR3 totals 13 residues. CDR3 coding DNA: TGTGCCAGCAAGCCTACAGGGATCCATGAGCAGTTCTTC. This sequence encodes CASKPTGIHEQFF.

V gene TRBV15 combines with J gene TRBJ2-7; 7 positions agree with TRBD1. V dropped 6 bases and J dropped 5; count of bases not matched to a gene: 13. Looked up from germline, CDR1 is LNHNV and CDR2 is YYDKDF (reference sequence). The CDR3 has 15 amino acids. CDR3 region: CATRRSDRVRNEQYF. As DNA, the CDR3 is TGTGCCACCAGGAGGTCTGACAGGGTCAGGAACGAGCAGTACTTC.

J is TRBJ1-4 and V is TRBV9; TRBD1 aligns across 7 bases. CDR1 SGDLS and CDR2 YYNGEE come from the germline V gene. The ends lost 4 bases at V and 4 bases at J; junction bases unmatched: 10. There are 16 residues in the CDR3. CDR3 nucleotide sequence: TGTGCCAGCAGCCCTTCGGGACAGCCTTTTAATGAAAAACTGTTTTTT. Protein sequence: CASSPSGQPFNEKLFF. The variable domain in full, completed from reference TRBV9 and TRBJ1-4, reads DSGVTQTPKHLITATGQRVTLRCSPRSGDLSVYWYQQSLDQGLQFLIQYYNGEERAKGNILERFSAQQFPDLHSELNLSSLELGDSALYFCASSPSGQPFNEKLFFGSGTQLSVL.

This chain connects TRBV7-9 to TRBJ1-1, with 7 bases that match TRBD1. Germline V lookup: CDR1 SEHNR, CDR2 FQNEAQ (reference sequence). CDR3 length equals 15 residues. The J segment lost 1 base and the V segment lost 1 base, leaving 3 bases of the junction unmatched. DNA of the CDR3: TGTGCCAGCAGCTTAGGGAACAGGGGGAACACTGAAGCTTTCTTT. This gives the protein CASSLGNRGNTEAFF.

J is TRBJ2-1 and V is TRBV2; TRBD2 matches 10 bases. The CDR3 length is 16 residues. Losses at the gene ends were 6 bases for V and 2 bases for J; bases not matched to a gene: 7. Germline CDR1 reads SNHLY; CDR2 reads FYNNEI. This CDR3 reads CASRETSGLTYNEQFF. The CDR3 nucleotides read TGTGCCAGCAGGGAGACTAGCGGGTTGACCTACAATGAGCAGTTCTTC.

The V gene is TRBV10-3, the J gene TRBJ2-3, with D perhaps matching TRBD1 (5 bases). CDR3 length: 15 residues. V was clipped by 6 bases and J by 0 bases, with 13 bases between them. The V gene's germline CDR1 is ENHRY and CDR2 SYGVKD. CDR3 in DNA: TGTGCCATCAGCCAGGGCGCCTCTAGCACAGATACGCAGTATTTT. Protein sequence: CAISQGASSTDTQYF.

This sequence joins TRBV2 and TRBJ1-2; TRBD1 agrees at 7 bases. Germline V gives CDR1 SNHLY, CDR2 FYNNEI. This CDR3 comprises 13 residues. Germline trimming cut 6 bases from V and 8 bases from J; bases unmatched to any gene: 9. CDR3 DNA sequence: TGTGCCAGCAGGATCAGGGACAGCGGAGGCTACACCTTC. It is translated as CASRIRDSGGYTF.

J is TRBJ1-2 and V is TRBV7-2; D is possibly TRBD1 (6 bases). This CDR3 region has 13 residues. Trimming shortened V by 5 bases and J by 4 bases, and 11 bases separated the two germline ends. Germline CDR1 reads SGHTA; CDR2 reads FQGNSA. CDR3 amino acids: CASSPGTRYGYTF. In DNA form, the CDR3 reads TGTGCCAGCAGCCCCGGGACACGCTATGGCTACACCTTC.

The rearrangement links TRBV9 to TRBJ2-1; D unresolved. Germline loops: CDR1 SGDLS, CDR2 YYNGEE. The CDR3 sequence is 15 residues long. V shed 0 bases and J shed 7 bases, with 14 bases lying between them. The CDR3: CASSVAWSGWNEQFF. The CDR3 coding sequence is TGTGCCAGCAGCGTAGCTTGGAGTGGCTGGAATGAGCAGTTCTTC. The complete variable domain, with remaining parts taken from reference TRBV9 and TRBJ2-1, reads DSGVTQTPKHLITATGQRVTLRCSPRSGDLSVYWYQQSLDQGLQFLIQYYNGEERAKGNILERFSAQQFPDLHSELNLSSLELGDSALYFCASSVAWSGWNEQFFGPGTRLTVL.

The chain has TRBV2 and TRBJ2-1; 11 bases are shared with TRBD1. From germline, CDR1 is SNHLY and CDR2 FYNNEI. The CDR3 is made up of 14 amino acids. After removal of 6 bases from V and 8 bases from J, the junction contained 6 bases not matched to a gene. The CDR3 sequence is CASSRDRGRDEQFF. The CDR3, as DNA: TGTGCCAGCAGCCGGGACAGGGGGAGAGATGAGCAGTTCTTC.

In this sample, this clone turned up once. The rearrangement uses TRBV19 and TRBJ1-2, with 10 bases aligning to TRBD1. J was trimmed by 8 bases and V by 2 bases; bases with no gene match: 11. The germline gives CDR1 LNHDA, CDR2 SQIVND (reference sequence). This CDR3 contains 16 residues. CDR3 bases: TGTGCCAGTAGTATATCCCGGGACAGGGGATCTGGGGGCTACACCTTC. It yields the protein CASSISRDRGSGGYTF. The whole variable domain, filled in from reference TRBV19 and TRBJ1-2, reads DGGITQSPKYLFRKEGQNVTLSCEQNLNHDAMYWYRQDPGQGLRLIYYSQIVNDFQKGDIAEGYSVSREKKESFPLTVTSAQKNPTAFYLCASSISRDRGSGGYTFGSGTRLTVV.

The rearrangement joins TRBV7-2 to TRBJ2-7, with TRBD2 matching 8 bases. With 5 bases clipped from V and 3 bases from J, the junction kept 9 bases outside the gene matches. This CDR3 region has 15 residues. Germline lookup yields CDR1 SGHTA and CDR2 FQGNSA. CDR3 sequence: CASSLTGLGSYEQYF. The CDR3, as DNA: TGTGCCAGCAGCCTTACGGGACTAGGTAGCTACGAGCAGTACTTC.

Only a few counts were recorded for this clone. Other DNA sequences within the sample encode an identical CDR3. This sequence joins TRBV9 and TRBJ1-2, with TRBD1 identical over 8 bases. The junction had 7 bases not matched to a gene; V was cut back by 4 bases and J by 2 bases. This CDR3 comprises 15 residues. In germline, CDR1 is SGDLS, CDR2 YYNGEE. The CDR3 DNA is TGTGCCAGCAGCCCCGGGACAGGCCCCAACTATGGCTACACCTTC. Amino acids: CASSPGTGPNYGYTF.

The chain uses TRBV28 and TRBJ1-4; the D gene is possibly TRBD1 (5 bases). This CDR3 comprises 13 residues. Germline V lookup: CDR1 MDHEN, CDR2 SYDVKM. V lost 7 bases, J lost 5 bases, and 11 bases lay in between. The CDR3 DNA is TGTGCCAGCAAAAGGGGTGCCAATGAAAAACTGTTTTTT. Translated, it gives CASKRGANEKLFF.

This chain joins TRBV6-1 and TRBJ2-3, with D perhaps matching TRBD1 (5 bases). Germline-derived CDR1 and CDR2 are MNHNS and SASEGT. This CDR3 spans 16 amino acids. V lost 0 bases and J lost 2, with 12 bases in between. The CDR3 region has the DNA TGTGCCAGCAGTGAAGCCAGCTTGACAGCCACAGATACGCAGTATTTT. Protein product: CASSEASLTATDTQYF.

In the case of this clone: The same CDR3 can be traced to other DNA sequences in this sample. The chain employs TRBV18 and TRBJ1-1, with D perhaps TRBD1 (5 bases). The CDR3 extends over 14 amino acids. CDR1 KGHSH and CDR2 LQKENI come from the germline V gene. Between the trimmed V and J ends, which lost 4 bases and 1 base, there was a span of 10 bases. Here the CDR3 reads CASSRDSGNTEAFF. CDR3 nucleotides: TGTGCCAGCTCACGGGACTCGGGGAACACTGAAGCTTTCTTT.

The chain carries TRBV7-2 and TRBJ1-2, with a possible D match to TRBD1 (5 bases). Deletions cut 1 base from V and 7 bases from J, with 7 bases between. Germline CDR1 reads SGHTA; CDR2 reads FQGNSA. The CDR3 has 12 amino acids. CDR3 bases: TGTGCCAGCAGCTTAGTTGGGGCTGGCTACACCTTC. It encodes CASSLVGAGYTF.

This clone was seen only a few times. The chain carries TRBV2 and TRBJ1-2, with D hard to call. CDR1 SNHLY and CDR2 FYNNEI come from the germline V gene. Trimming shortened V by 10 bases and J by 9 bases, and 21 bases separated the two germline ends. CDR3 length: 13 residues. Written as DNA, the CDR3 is TGTGCCACAAATTCCCAGAGGCCTGAGAGCTACACCTTC. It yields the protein CATNSQRPESYTF.

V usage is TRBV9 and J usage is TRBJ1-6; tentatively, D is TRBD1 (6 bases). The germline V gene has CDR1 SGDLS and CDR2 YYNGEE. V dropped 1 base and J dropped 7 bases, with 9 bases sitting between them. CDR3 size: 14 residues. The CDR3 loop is CASSVTQGNSPLHF. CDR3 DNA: TGTGCCAGCAGCGTAACACAGGGAAATTCACCCCTCCACTTT.

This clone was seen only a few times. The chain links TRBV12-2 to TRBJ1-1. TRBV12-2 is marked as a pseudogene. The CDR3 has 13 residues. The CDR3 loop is CASRPQLRTEAFF. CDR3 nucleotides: TGTGCAAGTCGCCCTCAACTTAGAACTGAAGCTTTCTTT.